The table lists the clone carrying this T cell receptor (beta chain) with many counts. The CDR3 runs to 14 residues. CDR1 MDHEN and CDR2 SYDVKM come from the germline V gene. V was trimmed by 5 bases and J by 9 bases, leaving 19 bases between them. Diagnoses were established using clinical symptoms, serum thyroxine and TRAb, thyroid ultrasound and orbital computed tomography. The investigators amplified TCR beta CDR3 regions from RNA transcripts. The HTBI primer set drove a first-round RT-PCR of the TCR CDR3. Using its own MiXCR run on the multiplex PCR reads, TCRdb lists one record per CDR3 protein. The data show 200,000 to 250,000 distinct CDR3 sequences, approximately 25% seen once. This specimen comes from a study of T cells in Graves' hyperthyroidism and ophthalmopathy.

V is TRBV28 and J is TRBJ1-1; D is perhaps TRBD1 (5 bases). The clonotype was recovered from a middle-aged woman with Graves' ophthalmopathy. Sequenced material: blood. CDR3 sequence reads: CASSPPRTRTQAFF. Written as DNA, the CDR3 is TGTGCCAGCAGTCCCCCTCGGACAAGAACCCAAGCTTTCTTT.